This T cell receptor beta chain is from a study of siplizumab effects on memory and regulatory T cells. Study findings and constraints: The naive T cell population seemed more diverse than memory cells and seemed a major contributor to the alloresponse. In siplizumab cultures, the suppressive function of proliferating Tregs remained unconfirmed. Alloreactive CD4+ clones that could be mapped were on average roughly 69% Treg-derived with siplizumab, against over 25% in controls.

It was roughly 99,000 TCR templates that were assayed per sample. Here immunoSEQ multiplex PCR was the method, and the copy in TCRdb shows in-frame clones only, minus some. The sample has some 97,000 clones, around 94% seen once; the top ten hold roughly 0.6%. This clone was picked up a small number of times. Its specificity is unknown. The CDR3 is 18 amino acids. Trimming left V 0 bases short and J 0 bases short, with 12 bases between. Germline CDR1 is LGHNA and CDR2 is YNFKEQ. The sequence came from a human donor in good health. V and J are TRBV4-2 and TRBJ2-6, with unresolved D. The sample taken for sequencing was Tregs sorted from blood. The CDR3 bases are TGTGCCAGCAGCCAAGATCTGGGCGGTATCTCTGGGGCCAACGTCCTGACTTTC. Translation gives CASSQDLGGISGANVLTF.